Detailed here is one T cell receptor gamma chain. Its cognate antigen is unknown. The source of the sample is a study of Vδ1+ human thymocytes. Study-wide results and limits: Highly polyclonal TRG and TRD repertoires with Gaussian CDR3 length distributions appeared in thymus. TRG sequences recurred across donors, whereas TRD sequences stayed essentially private. Thymic delta-chain repertoires held approximately 19% Vdelta2 sequences and few Vdelta3, despite high sort purity.

Extracted RNA was reverse transcribed into cDNA. Multiplex PCR used pooled V-gene forward primers and a constant-region reverse primer to amplify CDR3s. TCRdb re-called the multiplex PCR reads via CATT. Of about 36,000 gamma-chain clones listed, roughly 21% were seen once; the top ten hold around 1.9%. The CDR3 covers 17 residues. Trimming at V came to 3 bases and at J to 0 bases, leaving 10 bases not matched to a gene. Germline CDR1 and CDR2: VTNTFY and YDVSTARD (reference sequence). Between about 96% and 99.6% of sorted thymocytes were Vdelta1+. Sequenced: Vdelta1+ gamma-delta thymocytes from the thymus. The sample's subset: FACS-sorted CD3+ TCRalphabeta- TCRVdelta1+ TCRVdelta2- thymocytes. The source of this sequence is a girl under two years old who had congenital heart surgery. The chain employs TRGV3 and TRGJP2. As DNA, the CDR3 is TGTGCCACCTGGGACCCGATCCGAAATAGTAGTGATTGGATCAAGACGTTT. Amino acid sequence: CATWDPIRNSSDWIKTF.